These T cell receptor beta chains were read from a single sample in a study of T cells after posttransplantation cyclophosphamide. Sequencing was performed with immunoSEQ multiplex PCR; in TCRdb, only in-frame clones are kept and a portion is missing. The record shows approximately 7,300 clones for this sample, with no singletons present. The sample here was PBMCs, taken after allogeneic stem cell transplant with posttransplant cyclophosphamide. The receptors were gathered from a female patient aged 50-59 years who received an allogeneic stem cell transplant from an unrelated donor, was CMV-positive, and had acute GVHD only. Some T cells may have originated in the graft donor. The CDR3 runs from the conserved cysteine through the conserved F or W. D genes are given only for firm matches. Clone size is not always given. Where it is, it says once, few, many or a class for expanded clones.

CASSYQLYDRADEAFF | TGTGCCAGCAGTTACCAGCTCTATGACAGGGCGGATGAAGCTTTCTTT | TRBJ1-1 | medium-sized | TRBV6-6 | TRBD1
CASSLALAGQGAGYTF | TGTGCCAGCAGCTTAGCATTGGCAGGACAGGGGGCTGGCTACACCTTC | TRBJ1-2 | many | TRBV7-9 | TRBD1
CASNSGVQPQHF | TGTGCCAGCAACTCCGGGGTACAGCCCCAGCATTTT | TRBJ1-5 | medium-sized | TRBV2 | NA
CASSPGVAENTGELFF | TGCGCCAGCAGCCCCGGGGTAGCGGAGAACACCGGGGAGCTGTTTTTT | TRBJ2-2 | many | TRBV5-1 | NA
CASGLEQGAYNEQFF | TGTGCTAGTGGTTTGGAACAGGGGGCCTACAATGAGCAGTTCTTC | TRBJ2-1 | many | TRBV12-5 | TRBD1
CASSPLAGGPGETQYF | TGTGCCAGCAGCCCTTTGGCGGGAGGGCCTGGGGAGACCCAGTACTTC | TRBJ2-5 | many | TRBV7-3 | TRBD2
CASSSSGRGQETQYF | TGTGCCAGCAGCTCTAGCGGGAGAGGCCAAGAGACCCAGTACTTC | TRBJ2-5 | many | TRBV2 | TRBD2
CSVPTGANTEAFF | TGCAGCGTGCCAACAGGAGCGAACACTGAAGCTTTCTTT | TRBJ1-1 | many | TRBV29-1 | NA
CASSSGGAGREQYF | TGTGCCAGCAGCTCCGGGGGGGCGGGAAGGGAGCAGTACTTC | TRBJ2-7 | few | TRBV7-9 | TRBD2
CASSYKGVDTEAFF | TGTGCCAGCAGTTACAAGGGGGTTGATACTGAAGCTTTCTTT | TRBJ1-1 | medium-sized | TRBV6-5 | NA
CASSYPGTGDLTGELFF | TGTGCCAGCAGCTACCCGGGGACAGGGGACCTTACCGGGGAGCTGTTTTTT | TRBJ2-2 | many | TRBV5-6 | TRBD1
CASSPRGLGNQPQHF | TGTGCCAGCAGTCCGCGGGGTCTAGGTAATCAGCCCCAGCATTTT | TRBJ1-5 | many | TRBV25-1 | NA
CASSSQGANEKLFF | TGTGCCAGCAGTTCACAGGGGGCTAATGAAAAACTGTTTTTT | TRBJ1-4 | many | TRBV6-5 | TRBD1
CASSGVFETSGRAYNEQFF | TGTGCCAGCAGTGGGGTGTTTGAGACTAGCGGGAGGGCCTACAATGAGCAGTTCTTC | TRBJ2-1 | medium-sized | TRBV6-1 | TRBD2
CASSRRLAGGQSEQYF | TGTGCCAGCAGCCGCCGACTAGCGGGAGGGCAATCCGAGCAGTACTTC | TRBJ2-7 | many | TRBV21-1 | NA
CASSQEGGGSVTDTQYF | TGCGCCAGCAGCCAAGAGGGAGGGGGTAGCGTGACAGATACGCAGTATTTT | TRBJ2-3 | few | TRBV4-1 | NA
CASSLRGSGYEQYF | TGTGCCAGCAGTTTAAGAGGTAGTGGCTACGAGCAGTACTTC | TRBJ2-7 | many | TRBV28 | NA
CASSFLATDTQYF | TGTGCCAGCAGTTTCTTAGCCACAGATACGCAGTATTTT | TRBJ2-3 | medium-sized | TRBV27 | NA
CAIRGGWYNEQFF | TGTGCCATCAGAGGGGGCTGGTACAATGAGCAGTTCTTC | TRBJ2-1 | many | TRBV28 | TRBD1
CASSPGTGGARQETQYF | TGCGCCAGCAGCCCCGGGACAGGGGGCGCGAGGCAAGAGACCCAGTACTTC | TRBJ2-5 | many | TRBV5-1 | TRBD1
CASSPARTSGAYEQYF | TGTGCCAGCTCACCAGCTCGCACTAGCGGAGCCTACGAGCAGTACTTC | TRBJ2-7 | few | TRBV18 | TRBD2
CASSPGGGPNEQFF | TGTGCCAGTAGCCCGGGAGGAGGGCCCAATGAGCAGTTCTTC | TRBJ2-1 | medium-sized | TRBV19 | TRBD2
CASSLEVRGTQYF | TGCGCCAGCAGCTTGGAAGTTCGGGGTACGCAGTATTTT | TRBJ2-3 | many | TRBV5-1 | NA
CASRGHLNTEAFF | TGTGCCAGCAGAGGACACTTGAACACTGAAGCTTTCTTT | TRBJ1-1 | many | TRBV2 | NA
CASSFFAVTSGTQSEQYF | TGCGCCAGCAGCTTCTTTGCTGTGACTAGCGGCACTCAAAGCGAGCAGTACTTC | TRBJ2-7 | many | TRBV5-1 | TRBD2
CASSVSPGVAFF | TGCGCCAGCAGCGTCTCCCCGGGAGTGGCTTTCTTT | TRBJ1-1 | medium-sized | TRBV5-1 | NA
CASSLGGAGAGWETQYF | TGTGCCAGCAGCCTCGGAGGGGCGGGCGCGGGTTGGGAGACCCAGTACTTC | TRBJ2-5 | many | TRBV7-8 | NA
CSVQVQGTGEQFF | TGCAGCGTCCAAGTTCAGGGTACGGGTGAGCAGTTCTTC | TRBJ2-1 | many | TRBV29-1 | NA
CASSPRDSGSEAFF | TGCGCCAGCAGCCCGAGGGACAGTGGCTCTGAAGCTTTCTTT | TRBJ1-1 | many | TRBV5-1 | TRBD1
CASSQDWAGGPDTGELFF | TGTGCCAGCAGCCAAGATTGGGCGGGAGGGCCTGACACCGGGGAGCTGTTTTTT | TRBJ2-2 | few | TRBV14 | TRBD2
CASSKTHRGNTDTQYF | TGTGCCAGTAGTAAAACTCACAGGGGCAATACAGATACGCAGTATTTT | TRBJ2-3 | medium-sized | TRBV19 | TRBD1
CASSRQGDAGTDQSYEQYF | TGCGCCAGCAGCCGACAGGGGGATGCCGGGACGGATCAATCCTACGAGCAGTACTTC | TRBJ2-7 | many | TRBV4-1 | TRBD1
CASSSLAGSTDTQYF | TGTGCCAGTAGTTCCTTAGCGGGGTCCACAGATACGCAGTATTTT | TRBJ2-3 | many | TRBV19 | TRBD2
CASSLGISGRRGNEQYF | TGTGCCAGCAGCTTAGGTATTAGCGGGAGACGGGGGAACGAGCAGTACTTC | TRBJ2-7 | many | TRBV7-2 | TRBD2
CASSLGRERSEQFF | TGTGCCAGCAGCTTAGGCAGGGAAAGGAGTGAGCAGTTCTTC | TRBJ2-1 | many | TRBV7-2 | NA
CASSQDLGDFTDTQYF | TGCGCCAGCAGCCAGGACCTGGGGGACTTCACAGATACGCAGTATTTT | TRBJ2-3 | few | TRBV4-3 | NA
CASGAWGLAGRDNEQFF | TGTGCCAGCGGTGCCTGGGGTTTGGCGGGTAGAGACAATGAGCAGTTCTTC | TRBJ2-1 | many | TRBV5-6 | NA
CSGGSGRGYEQYF | TGCAGCGGGGGGAGCGGGAGAGGCTACGAGCAGTACTTC | TRBJ2-7 | medium-sized | TRBV29-1 | TRBD2
CASSLASIETQYF | TGTGCCAGCAGTCTAGCATCAATTGAGACCCAGTACTTC | TRBJ2-5 | medium-sized | TRBV2 | NA
CASSIGHPYLTSGVAYEQYF | TGTGCCAGTAGTATAGGCCACCCGTACTTGACTAGCGGGGTCGCTTACGAGCAGTACTTC | TRBJ2-7 | many | TRBV19 | TRBD2
CSVESRFGEQYF | TGCAGCGTTGAATCTAGGTTCGGGGAGCAGTACTTC | TRBJ2-7 | many | TRBV29-1 | NA
CASSSTSGQGFLAYEQYF | TGTGCCAGCAGTTCGACCTCGGGACAGGGGTTCCTAGCCTACGAGCAGTACTTC | TRBJ2-7 | many | TRBV28 | TRBD1
CASSRGLAGVHNEQFF | TGCGCCAGCAGCCGAGGACTAGCGGGAGTTCACAATGAGCAGTTCTTC | TRBJ2-1 | many | TRBV4-3 | TRBD2
CASRDSPKQFF | TGTGCCAGCAGGGACAGTCCTAAGCAGTTCTTC | TRBJ2-1 | many | TRBV5-8 | NA
CASTTPGGGTEAFF | TGTGCCAGCACCACCCCAGGGGGTGGGACTGAAGCTTTCTTT | TRBJ1-1 | medium-sized | TRBV27 | TRBD1
CASSWTSGRFVDEQFF | TGTGCCAGCAGTTGGACTAGCGGGAGGTTTGTCGATGAGCAGTTCTTC | TRBJ2-1 | many | TRBV7-9 | TRBD2
CASSPRTSGRNRNEQFF | TGTGCCAGCAGCCCCCGGACTAGCGGGAGGAACCGCAATGAGCAGTTCTTC | TRBJ2-1 | medium-sized | TRBV7-9 | TRBD2
CSAETGGHYEQYF | TGCAGCGCCGAGACAGGGGGGCACTACGAGCAGTACTTC | TRBJ2-7 | many | TRBV29-1 | TRBD1
CASSPRDRGYYEQYF | TGTGCCAGCAGCCCCCGGGACAGGGGGTATTACGAGCAGTACTTC | TRBJ2-7 | many | TRBV5-4 | TRBD1
CASSQDRRDLAKNIQYF | TGCGCCAGCAGCCAAGATAGGAGGGACCTAGCCAAAAACATTCAGTACTTC | TRBJ2-4 | many | TRBV4-1 | NA
CASSESGLAEPPHF | TGTGCCAGCAGCGAGTCGGGACTAGCGGAACCCCCCCACTTC | TRBJ2-5 | medium-sized | TRBV9 | TRBD2
CASSLLPRLEETQYF | TGTGCCAGCAGTTTACTTCCGAGGCTCGAAGAGACCCAGTACTTC | TRBJ2-5 | many | TRBV28 | NA
CASREHRGHVEKLFF | TGTGCCAGCAGAGAACACAGGGGGCATGTTGAAAAACTGTTTTTT | TRBJ1-4 | many | TRBV28 | TRBD1
CASSWTSGSSSYEQYF | TGTGCCAGCAGTTGGACCAGCGGGAGCAGCTCCTACGAGCAGTACTTC | TRBJ2-7 | NA | TRBV28 | TRBD2